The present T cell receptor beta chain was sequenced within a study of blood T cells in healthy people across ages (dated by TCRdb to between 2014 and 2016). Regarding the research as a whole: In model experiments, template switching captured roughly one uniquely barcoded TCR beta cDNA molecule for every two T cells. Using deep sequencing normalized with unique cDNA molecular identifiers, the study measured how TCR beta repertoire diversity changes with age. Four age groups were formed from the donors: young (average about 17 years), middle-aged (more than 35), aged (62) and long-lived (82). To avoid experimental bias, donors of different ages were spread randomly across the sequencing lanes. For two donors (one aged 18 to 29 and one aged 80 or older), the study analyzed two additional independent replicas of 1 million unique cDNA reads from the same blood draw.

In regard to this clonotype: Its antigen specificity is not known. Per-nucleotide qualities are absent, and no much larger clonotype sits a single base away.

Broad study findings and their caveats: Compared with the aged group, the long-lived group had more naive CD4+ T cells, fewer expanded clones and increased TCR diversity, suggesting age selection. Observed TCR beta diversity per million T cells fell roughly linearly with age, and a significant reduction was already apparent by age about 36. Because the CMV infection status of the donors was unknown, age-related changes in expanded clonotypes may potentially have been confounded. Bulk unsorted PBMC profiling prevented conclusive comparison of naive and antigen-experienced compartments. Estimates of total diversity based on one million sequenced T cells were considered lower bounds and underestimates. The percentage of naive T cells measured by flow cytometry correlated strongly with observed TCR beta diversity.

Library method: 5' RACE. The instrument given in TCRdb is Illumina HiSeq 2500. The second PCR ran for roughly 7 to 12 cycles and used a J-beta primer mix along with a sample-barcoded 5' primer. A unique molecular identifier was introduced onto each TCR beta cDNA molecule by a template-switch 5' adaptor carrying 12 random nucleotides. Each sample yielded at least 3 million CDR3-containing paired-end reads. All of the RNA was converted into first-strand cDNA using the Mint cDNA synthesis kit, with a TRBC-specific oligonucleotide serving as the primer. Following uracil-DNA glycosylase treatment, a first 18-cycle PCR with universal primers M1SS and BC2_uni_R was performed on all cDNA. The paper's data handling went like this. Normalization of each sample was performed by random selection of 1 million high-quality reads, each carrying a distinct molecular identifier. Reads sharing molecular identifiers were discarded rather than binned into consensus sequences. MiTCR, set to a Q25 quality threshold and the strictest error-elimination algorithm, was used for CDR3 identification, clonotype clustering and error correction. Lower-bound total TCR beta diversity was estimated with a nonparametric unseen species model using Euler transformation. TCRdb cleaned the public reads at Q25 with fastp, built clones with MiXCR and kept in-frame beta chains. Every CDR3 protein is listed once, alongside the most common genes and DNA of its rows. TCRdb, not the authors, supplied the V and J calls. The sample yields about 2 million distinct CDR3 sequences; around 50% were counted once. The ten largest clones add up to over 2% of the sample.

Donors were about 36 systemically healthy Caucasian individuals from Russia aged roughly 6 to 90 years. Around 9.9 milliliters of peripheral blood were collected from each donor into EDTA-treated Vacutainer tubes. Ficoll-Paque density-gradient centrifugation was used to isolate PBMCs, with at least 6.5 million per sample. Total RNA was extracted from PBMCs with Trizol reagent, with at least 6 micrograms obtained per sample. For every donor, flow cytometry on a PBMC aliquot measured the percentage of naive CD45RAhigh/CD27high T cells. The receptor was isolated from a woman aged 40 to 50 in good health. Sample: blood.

The DNA reads TGTGCCAGCAGCTTAGCCGAGTTAGCCAAAAACATTCAGTACTTC. Translated, this gives CASSLAELAKNIQYF. Here the chain combines TRBV7-2 and TRBJ2-4; the D segment cannot be called with confidence. V is shortened by 0 bases, J by 0 bases, and the region joining them spans 6 bases. The CDR3 spans 15 residues, from the cysteine through the phenylalanine. The entry retains the CDR3 DNA only, 45 bases that are in frame from base 1. As encoded in the germline V gene, CDR1 is SGHTA while CDR2 is FQGNSA.